The rows below give T cell receptor beta chains drawn from one sample of a study of Tregs in tolerant kidney transplant recipients. Repertoires were generated with immunoSEQ multiplex PCR, while TCRdb's copy carries only in-frame clones and drops some. Of around 15,000 clones in the sample, nearly 55% were seen once. These receptors' antigens are unknown. The sample consisted of CD4+ T cells from blood cultured with allogeneic cells, taken before the transplant. The source is a human patient who received a combined kidney and bone marrow transplant. Each CDR3 is given with its conserved first and last residue. A D gene is named only where the DNA matches it firmly. Size is omitted from some rows. Given values are once, few, many or a class for expanded clones.

abundance: few
d_gene: TRBD2
v_gene: TRBV7-9
len: 16
j_gene: TRBJ2-3
CDR3aa: CASSSKRGLAGDTQYF
CDR3nt: TGTGCCAGCAGCTCAAAAAGGGGACTAGCTGGTGATACGCAGTATTTT

abundance: -
d_gene: TRBD2
v_gene: TRBV6-5
len: 15
j_gene: TRBJ2-7
CDR3aa: CASSYVGGGIYEQYF
CDR3nt: TGTGCCAGCAGTTACGTGGGCGGGGGTATCTACGAGCAGTACTTC

abundance: -
d_gene: TRBD2
v_gene: TRBV7-9
len: 16
j_gene: TRBJ2-1
CDR3aa: CASSDLTSGPYNEQFF
CDR3nt: TGTGCCAGCAGCGACCTCACTAGCGGTCCCTACAATGAGCAGTTCTTC

abundance: few
d_gene: TRBD1
v_gene: TRBV9
len: 15
j_gene: TRBJ2-7
CDR3aa: CASSVNPGQGGEQYF
CDR3nt: TGTGCCAGCAGCGTAAACCCGGGACAGGGGGGCGAGCAGTACTTC

abundance: few
d_gene: -
v_gene: TRBV9
len: 13
j_gene: TRBJ2-7
CDR3aa: CASSVRGYGEQYF
CDR3nt: TGTGCCAGCAGCGTAAGAGGGTATGGGGAGCAGTACTTC

abundance: -
d_gene: -
v_gene: TRBV7-2
len: 12
j_gene: TRBJ1-2
CDR3aa: CASSLQGLGYTF
CDR3nt: TGTGCCAGCAGCCTCCAGGGGTTGGGCTACACCTTC

abundance: few
d_gene: TRBD1
v_gene: TRBV6-1
len: 13
j_gene: TRBJ1-2
CDR3aa: CASSRQGNYGYTF
CDR3nt: TGTGCCAGCAGCCGACAGGGAAACTATGGCTACACCTTC

abundance: -
d_gene: -
v_gene: TRBV18
len: 17
j_gene: TRBJ2-2
CDR3aa: CASSPHRIGGATGELFF
CDR3nt: TGTGCCAGCTCACCACATCGAATCGGTGGGGCCACCGGGGAGCTGTTTTTT

abundance: -
d_gene: -
v_gene: TRBV29-1
len: 12
j_gene: TRBJ2-3
CDR3aa: CSIETGVDTQYF
CDR3nt: TGCAGCATTGAAACGGGGGTAGATACGCAGTATTTT

abundance: -
d_gene: -
v_gene: TRBV5-1
len: 13
j_gene: TRBJ1-1
CDR3aa: CASSLVKNTEAFF
CDR3nt: TGCGCCAGCAGCTTGGTAAAGAACACTGAAGCTTTCTTT

abundance: -
d_gene: -
v_gene: TRBV9
len: 15
j_gene: TRBJ1-2
CDR3aa: CASSVAAGSFYGYTF
CDR3nt: TGTGCCAGCAGCGTAGCAGCGGGGTCGTTCTATGGCTACACCTTC

abundance: -
d_gene: -
v_gene: TRBV11-1
len: 11
j_gene: TRBJ2-3
CDR3aa: CASSLQDTQYF
CDR3nt: TGTGCCAGCAGCTTACAAGATACGCAGTATTTT

abundance: -
d_gene: -
v_gene: TRBV18
len: 13
j_gene: TRBJ1-2
CDR3aa: CASSPPSVYGYTF
CDR3nt: TGTGCCAGCTCACCACCGAGCGTTTATGGCTACACCTTC

abundance: few
d_gene: TRBD2
v_gene: TRBV27
len: 15
j_gene: TRBJ2-1
CDR3aa: CASSRDLAGAREQFF
CDR3nt: TGTGCCAGCAGTAGAGATCTAGCGGGGGCTAGGGAGCAGTTCTTC

abundance: -
d_gene: TRBD1
v_gene: TRBV30
len: 12
j_gene: TRBJ2-7
CDR3aa: CAWSGQGGEQYF
CDR3nt: TGTGCCTGGAGTGGACAGGGTGGGGAGCAGTACTTC

abundance: once
d_gene: TRBD2
v_gene: TRBV5-6
len: 16
j_gene: TRBJ2-1
CDR3aa: CASSPRTLAGYNEQFF
CDR3nt: TGTGCCAGCAGTCCTAGGACTCTAGCGGGCTACAATGAGCAGTTCTTC

abundance: -
d_gene: -
v_gene: TRBV28
len: 12
j_gene: TRBJ1-2
CDR3aa: CAIVGGVLGYTF
CDR3nt: TGTGCCATCGTTGGGGGGGTTTTGGGCTACACCTTC

abundance: few
d_gene: TRBD2
v_gene: TRBV7-2
len: 15
j_gene: TRBJ2-7
CDR3aa: CASSFTSGRAGEQYF
CDR3nt: TGTGCCAGCAGCTTCACTAGCGGGAGGGCCGGGGAGCAGTACTTC

abundance: few
d_gene: -
v_gene: TRBV19
len: 13
j_gene: TRBJ1-5
CDR3aa: CASSAAQWQPQHF
CDR3nt: TGTGCCAGTAGTGCGGCCCAATGGCAGCCCCAGCATTTT

abundance: -
d_gene: -
v_gene: TRBV30
len: 12
j_gene: TRBJ1-5
CDR3aa: CASQGGGQPQHF
CDR3nt: TGTGCCTCGCAGGGAGGAGGTCAGCCCCAGCATTTT

abundance: -
d_gene: -
v_gene: TRBV5-4
len: 14
j_gene: TRBJ1-6
CDR3aa: CASSFPGPNSPLHF
CDR3nt: TGTGCCAGCAGCTTCCCAGGCCCTAATTCCCCCCTCCACTTT

abundance: few
d_gene: TRBD2
v_gene: TRBV7-9
len: 15
j_gene: TRBJ2-5
CDR3aa: CASSMLAGGQETQYF
CDR3nt: TGTGCCAGCAGCATGCTAGCGGGGGGCCAAGAGACCCAGTACTTC

abundance: -
d_gene: TRBD1
v_gene: TRBV7-8
len: 15
j_gene: TRBJ1-4
CDR3aa: CASSALNRGGEKLFF
CDR3nt: TGTGCCAGCAGCGCCCTAAACAGGGGAGGCGAAAAACTGTTTTTT

abundance: -
d_gene: -
v_gene: TRBV6-1
len: 14
j_gene: TRBJ2-7
CDR3aa: CASSYWGPSYEQYF
CDR3nt: TGTGCCAGCAGTTATTGGGGGCCGTCCTACGAGCAGTACTTC

abundance: -
d_gene: -
v_gene: TRBV19
len: 14
j_gene: TRBJ1-1
CDR3aa: CASTSPRRDTEAFF
CDR3nt: TGTGCCAGTACCTCCCCCAGGAGGGACACTGAAGCTTTCTTT

abundance: -
d_gene: -
v_gene: TRBV5-6
len: 16
j_gene: TRBJ1-6
CDR3aa: CASSLGAGYHNSPLHF
CDR3nt: TGTGCCAGCAGCTTGGGGGCAGGGTACCATAATTCACCCCTCCACTTT

abundance: -
d_gene: TRBD2
v_gene: TRBV7-9
len: 16
j_gene: TRBJ2-1
CDR3aa: CASSLALAGTYNEQFF
CDR3nt: TGTGCCAGCAGCTTAGCACTAGCGGGGACCTACAATGAGCAGTTCTTC

abundance: few
d_gene: TRBD2
v_gene: TRBV7-2
len: 16
j_gene: TRBJ2-7
CDR3aa: CASSLAGLAGGYEQYF
CDR3nt: TGTGCCAGCAGCTTAGCTGGACTAGCGGGAGGCTACGAGCAGTACTTC

abundance: once
d_gene: -
v_gene: TRBV5-5
len: 13
j_gene: TRBJ2-2
CDR3aa: CASTQQLFGELFF
CDR3nt: TGTGCCAGCACCCAACAACTATTCGGGGAGCTGTTTTTT

abundance: few
d_gene: -
v_gene: TRBV30
len: 16
j_gene: TRBJ2-1
CDR3aa: CAWSATTGSRLNEQFF
CDR3nt: TGTGCCTGGAGCGCAACAACAGGGTCAAGGCTCAATGAGCAGTTCTTC

abundance: -
d_gene: TRBD1
v_gene: TRBV18
len: 16
j_gene: TRBJ1-1
CDR3aa: CASSPPGTVMNTEAFF
CDR3nt: TGTGCCAGCTCACCACCCGGGACAGTCATGAACACTGAAGCTTTCTTT

abundance: few
d_gene: -
v_gene: TRBV13
len: 21
j_gene: TRBJ2-3
CDR3aa: CASSLVRPRWAAGDSTDTQYF
CDR3nt: TGTGCCAGCAGCTTAGTAAGACCCCGCTGGGCAGCCGGCGATAGCACAGATACGCAGTATTTT

abundance: -
d_gene: -
v_gene: TRBV18
len: 14
j_gene: TRBJ1-1
CDR3aa: CASSHTFTNTEAFF
CDR3nt: TGTGCCAGCTCACACACGTTTACGAACACTGAAGCTTTCTTT

abundance: -
d_gene: -
v_gene: TRBV10-2
len: 19
j_gene: TRBJ1-5
CDR3aa: CASSESPFSGRNSNQPRHF
CDR3nt: TGCGCCAGCAGTGAGTCACCATTTAGTGGTCGTAATAGCAATCAGCCCCGGCATTTT

abundance: -
d_gene: TRBD1
v_gene: TRBV11-2
len: 19
j_gene: TRBJ2-1
CDR3aa: CASSLTPDPNRGILNEQFF
CDR3nt: TGTGCCAGCAGCTTAACCCCTGATCCCAACAGGGGAATACTCAATGAGCAGTTCTTC

abundance: -
d_gene: TRBD1
v_gene: TRBV2
len: 17
j_gene: TRBJ1-4
CDR3aa: CASKQGARSPWDEKLFF
CDR3nt: TGTGCCAGCAAACAGGGGGCGCGGAGCCCTTGGGATGAAAAACTGTTTTTT

abundance: -
d_gene: TRBD1
v_gene: TRBV7-9
len: 14
j_gene: TRBJ2-7
CDR3aa: CASSPRTGSYEQYF
CDR3nt: TGTGCCAGCAGCCCTAGGACAGGGTCCTACGAGCAGTACTTC

abundance: -
d_gene: -
v_gene: TRBV9
len: 14
j_gene: TRBJ2-7
CDR3aa: CASSVGAYRDEQYF
CDR3nt: TGTGCCAGCAGCGTAGGTGCGTACCGAGACGAGCAGTACTTC

abundance: -
d_gene: -
v_gene: TRBV7-2
len: 17
j_gene: TRBJ1-6
CDR3aa: CASSAASTSSYNSPLHF
CDR3nt: TGTGCCAGCAGCGCCGCATCAACTAGCTCCTATAATTCCCCCCTCCACTTT

abundance: few
d_gene: -
v_gene: TRBV11-2
len: 16
j_gene: TRBJ2-7
CDR3aa: CASSFYGLTSIYEQYF
CDR3nt: TGTGCCAGCAGTTTTTACGGACTCACGAGCATATACGAGCAGTACTTC

abundance: -
d_gene: TRBD2
v_gene: TRBV7-6
len: 15
j_gene: TRBJ2-1
CDR3aa: CASSLSSGSFYEQFF
CDR3nt: TGTGCCAGCAGCTTATCCAGCGGGAGTTTTTATGAGCAGTTCTTC

abundance: -
d_gene: -
v_gene: TRBV4-3
len: 16
j_gene: TRBJ2-4
CDR3aa: CASSQDLGGAKNIQYF
CDR3nt: TGCGCCAGCAGCCAAGATTTAGGCGGGGCCAAAAACATTCAGTACTTC

abundance: -
d_gene: -
v_gene: TRBV7-2
len: 15
j_gene: TRBJ2-2
CDR3aa: CASSNLGANTGELFF
CDR3nt: TGTGCCAGCAGCAACCTAGGGGCGAACACCGGGGAGCTGTTTTTT

abundance: -
d_gene: TRBD1
v_gene: TRBV7-3
len: 14
j_gene: TRBJ1-6
CDR3aa: CASSIQGTGSPLHF
CDR3nt: TGTGCCAGCAGCATACAGGGGACAGGTTCACCCCTCCACTTT

abundance: -
d_gene: -
v_gene: TRBV7-2
len: 14
j_gene: TRBJ2-3
CDR3aa: CASSLGLNTDTQYF
CDR3nt: TGTGCCAGCAGCCTCGGACTGAACACAGATACGCAGTATTTT

abundance: few
d_gene: TRBD1
v_gene: TRBV6-6
len: 15
j_gene: TRBJ1-3
CDR3aa: CASSYLRGRGNTIYF
CDR3nt: TGTGCCAGCAGTTACCTGAGGGGGCGTGGAAACACCATATATTTT

abundance: -
d_gene: TRBD1
v_gene: TRBV6-6
len: 14
j_gene: TRBJ1-4
CDR3aa: CASSGDRGREKLFF
CDR3nt: TGTGCCAGCAGTGGGGACAGGGGGCGTGAAAAACTGTTTTTT

abundance: -
d_gene: TRBD1
v_gene: TRBV5-8
len: 17
j_gene: TRBJ1-5
CDR3aa: CASSLPRDSASNQPQHF
CDR3nt: TGTGCCAGCAGCTTGCCCCGGGACAGTGCGAGCAATCAGCCCCAGCATTTT

abundance: few
d_gene: -
v_gene: TRBV10-3
len: 13
j_gene: TRBJ2-3
CDR3aa: CAISEARRDTQYF
CDR3nt: TGTGCCATCAGTGAAGCTAGAAGGGATACGCAGTATTTT

abundance: -
d_gene: TRBD2
v_gene: TRBV7-3
len: 14
j_gene: TRBJ2-7
CDR3aa: CASSLNAGGYEQYF
CDR3nt: TGTGCCAGCAGCTTAAATGCGGGAGGGTACGAGCAGTACTTC

abundance: medium-sized
d_gene: TRBD2
v_gene: TRBV11-2
len: 14
j_gene: TRBJ2-1
CDR3aa: CASSLLAGYHEQFF
CDR3nt: TGTGCCAGCAGCTTACTAGCGGGGTACCATGAGCAGTTCTTC

abundance: -
d_gene: -
v_gene: TRBV28
len: 11
j_gene: TRBJ1-2
CDR3aa: CAIKKPYGYTF
CDR3nt: TGTGCCATCAAAAAGCCCTATGGCTACACCTTC

abundance: -
d_gene: -
v_gene: TRBV19
len: 15
j_gene: TRBJ2-3
CDR3aa: CASSMILAMADTQYF
CDR3nt: TGTGCCAGTAGTATGATACTAGCTATGGCAGATACGCAGTATTTT

abundance: few
d_gene: TRBD1
v_gene: TRBV4-2
len: 14
j_gene: TRBJ1-1
CDR3aa: CASRTTGMNTEAFF
CDR3nt: TGTGCCAGCAGAACGACAGGGATGAACACTGAAGCTTTCTTT

abundance: -
d_gene: -
v_gene: TRBV27
len: 9
j_gene: TRBJ1-1
CDR3aa: CARRTHSFF
CDR3nt: TGTGCCAGACGGACTCATAGTTTCTTT